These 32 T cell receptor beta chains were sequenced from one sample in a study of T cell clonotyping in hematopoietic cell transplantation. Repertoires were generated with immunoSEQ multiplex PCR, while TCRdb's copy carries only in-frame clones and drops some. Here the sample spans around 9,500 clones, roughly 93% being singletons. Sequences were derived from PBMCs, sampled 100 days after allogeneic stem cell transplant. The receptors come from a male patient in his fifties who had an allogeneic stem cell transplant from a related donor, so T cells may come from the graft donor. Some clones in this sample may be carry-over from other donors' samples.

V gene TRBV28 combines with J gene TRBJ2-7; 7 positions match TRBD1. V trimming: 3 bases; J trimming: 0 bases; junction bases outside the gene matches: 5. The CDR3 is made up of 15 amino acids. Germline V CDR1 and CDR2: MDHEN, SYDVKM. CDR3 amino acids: CASSFLRDSSYEQYF. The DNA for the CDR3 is TGTGCCAGCAGTTTCCTTAGGGACAGCTCCTACGAGCAGTACTTC.

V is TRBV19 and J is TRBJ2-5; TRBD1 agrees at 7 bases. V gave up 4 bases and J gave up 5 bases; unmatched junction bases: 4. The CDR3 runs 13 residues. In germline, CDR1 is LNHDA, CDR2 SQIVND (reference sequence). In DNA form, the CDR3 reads TGTGCCAGTAGTACGGACAGGAGCGAGACCCAGTACTTC. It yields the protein CASSTDRSETQYF.

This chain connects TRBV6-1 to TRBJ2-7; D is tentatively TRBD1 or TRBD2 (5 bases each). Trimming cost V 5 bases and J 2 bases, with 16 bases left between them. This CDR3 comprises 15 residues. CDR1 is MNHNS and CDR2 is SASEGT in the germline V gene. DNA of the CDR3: TGTGCCAGCAGTATTCCCGGGACGGGGCCCTACGAGCAGTACTTC. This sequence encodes CASSIPGTGPYEQYF.

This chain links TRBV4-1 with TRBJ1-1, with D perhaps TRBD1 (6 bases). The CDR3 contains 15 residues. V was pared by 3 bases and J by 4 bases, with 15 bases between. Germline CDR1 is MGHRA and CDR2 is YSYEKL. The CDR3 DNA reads TGCGCCAGCAGCCACCCTGACAGGTTGAGCACTGAAGCTTTCTTT. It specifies CASSHPDRLSTEAFF.

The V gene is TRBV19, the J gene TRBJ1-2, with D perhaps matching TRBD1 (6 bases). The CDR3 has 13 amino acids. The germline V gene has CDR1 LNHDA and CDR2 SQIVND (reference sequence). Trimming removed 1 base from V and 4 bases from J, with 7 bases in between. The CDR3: CASSIGTAYGYTF. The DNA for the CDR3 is TGTGCCAGTAGTATAGGGACAGCCTATGGCTACACCTTC.

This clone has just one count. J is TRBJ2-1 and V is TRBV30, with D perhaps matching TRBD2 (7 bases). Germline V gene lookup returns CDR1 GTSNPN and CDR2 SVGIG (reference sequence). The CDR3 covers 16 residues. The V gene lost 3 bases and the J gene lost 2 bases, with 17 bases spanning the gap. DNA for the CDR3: TGTGCCTGGAGGGGGGGGCGGCTAGAAACCTACAATGAGCAGTTCTTC. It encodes CAWRGGRLETYNEQFF.

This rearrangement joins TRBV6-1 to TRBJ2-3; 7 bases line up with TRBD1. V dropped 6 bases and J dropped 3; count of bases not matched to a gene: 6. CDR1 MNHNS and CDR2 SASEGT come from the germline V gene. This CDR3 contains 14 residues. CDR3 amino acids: CASRADRLTDTQYF. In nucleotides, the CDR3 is TGTGCCAGCAGAGCGGACAGGCTGACAGATACGCAGTATTTT.

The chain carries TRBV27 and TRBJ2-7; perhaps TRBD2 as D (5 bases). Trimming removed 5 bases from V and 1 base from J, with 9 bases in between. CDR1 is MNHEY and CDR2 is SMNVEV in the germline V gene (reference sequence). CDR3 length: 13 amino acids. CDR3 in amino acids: CASSPTSSYEQYF. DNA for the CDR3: TGTGCCAGCAGTCCCACTAGTTCCTACGAGCAGTACTTC.

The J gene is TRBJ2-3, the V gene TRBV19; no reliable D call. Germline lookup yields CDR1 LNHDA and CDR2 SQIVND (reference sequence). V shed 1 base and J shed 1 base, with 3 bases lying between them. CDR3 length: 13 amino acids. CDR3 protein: CASSIAGTDTQYF. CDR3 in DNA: TGTGCCAGTAGTATAGCCGGCACAGATACGCAGTATTTT.

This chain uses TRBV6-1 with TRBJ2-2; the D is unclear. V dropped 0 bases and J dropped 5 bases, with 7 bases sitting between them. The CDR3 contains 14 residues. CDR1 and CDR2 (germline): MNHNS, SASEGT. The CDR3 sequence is CASSEAPVTGELFF. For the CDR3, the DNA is TGTGCCAGCAGTGAAGCGCCCGTAACCGGGGAGCTGTTTTTT.

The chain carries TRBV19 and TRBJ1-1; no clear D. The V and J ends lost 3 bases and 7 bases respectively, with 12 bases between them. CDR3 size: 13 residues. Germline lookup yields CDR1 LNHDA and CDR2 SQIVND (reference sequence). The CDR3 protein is CASSIGPPSEAFF. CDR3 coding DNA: TGTGCCAGTAGTATCGGCCCGCCGAGTGAAGCTTTCTTT.

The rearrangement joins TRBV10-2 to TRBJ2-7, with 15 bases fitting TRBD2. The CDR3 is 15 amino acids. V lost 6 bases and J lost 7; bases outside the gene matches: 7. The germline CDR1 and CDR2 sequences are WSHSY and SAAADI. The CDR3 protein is CASSAGTSGRYEQYF. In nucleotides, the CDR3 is TGCGCCAGCAGCGCCGGGACTAGCGGGAGGTATGAGCAGTACTTC.

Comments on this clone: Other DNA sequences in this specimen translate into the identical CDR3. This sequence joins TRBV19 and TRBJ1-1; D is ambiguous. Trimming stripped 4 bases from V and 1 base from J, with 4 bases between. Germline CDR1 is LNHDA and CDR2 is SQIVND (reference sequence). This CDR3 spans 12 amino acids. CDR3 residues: CASSRQNTEAFF. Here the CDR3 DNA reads TGTGCCAGTAGTAGGCAGAACACTGAAGCTTTCTTT.

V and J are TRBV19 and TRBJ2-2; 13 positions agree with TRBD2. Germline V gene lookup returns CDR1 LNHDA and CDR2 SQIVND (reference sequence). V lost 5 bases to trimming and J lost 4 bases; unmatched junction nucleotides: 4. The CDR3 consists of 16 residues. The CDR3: CASSRLAGGLTGELFF. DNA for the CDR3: TGTGCCAGTAGTCGACTAGCGGGGGGACTCACCGGGGAGCTGTTTTTT.

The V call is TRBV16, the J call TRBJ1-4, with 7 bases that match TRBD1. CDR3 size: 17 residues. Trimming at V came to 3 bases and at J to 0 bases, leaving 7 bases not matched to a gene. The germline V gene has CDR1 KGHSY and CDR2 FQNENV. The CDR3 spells CASSHPGTEPTNEKLFF. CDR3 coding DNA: TGTGCCAGCAGCCATCCCGGGACAGAGCCAACTAATGAAAAACTGTTTTTT.

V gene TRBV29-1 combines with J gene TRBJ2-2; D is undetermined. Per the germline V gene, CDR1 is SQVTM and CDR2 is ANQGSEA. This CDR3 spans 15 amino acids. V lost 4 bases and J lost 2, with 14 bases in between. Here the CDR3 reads CSVAPGLINTGELFF. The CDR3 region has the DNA TGCAGCGTTGCACCAGGATTGATTAACACCGGGGAGCTGTTTTTT.

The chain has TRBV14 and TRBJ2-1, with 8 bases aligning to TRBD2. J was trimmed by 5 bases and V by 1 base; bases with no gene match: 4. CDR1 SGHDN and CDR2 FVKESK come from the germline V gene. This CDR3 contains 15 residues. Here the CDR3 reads CASSQAAGANNEQFF. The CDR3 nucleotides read TGTGCCAGCAGCCAAGCAGCGGGGGCCAACAATGAGCAGTTCTTC.

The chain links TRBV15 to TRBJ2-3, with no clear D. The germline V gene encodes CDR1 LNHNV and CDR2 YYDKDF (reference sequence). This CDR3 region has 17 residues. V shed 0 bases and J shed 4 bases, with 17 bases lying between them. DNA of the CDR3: TGTGCCACCAGCAGAGATACAGCGCTAGGTAGATCAGATACGCAGTATTTT. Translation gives CATSRDTALGRSDTQYF.

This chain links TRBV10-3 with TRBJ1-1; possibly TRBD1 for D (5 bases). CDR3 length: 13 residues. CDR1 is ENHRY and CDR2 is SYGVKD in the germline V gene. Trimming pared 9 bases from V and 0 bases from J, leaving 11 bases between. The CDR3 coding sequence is TGTGCCATTAAGACAGCCATGAACACTGAAGCTTTCTTT. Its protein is CAIKTAMNTEAFF.

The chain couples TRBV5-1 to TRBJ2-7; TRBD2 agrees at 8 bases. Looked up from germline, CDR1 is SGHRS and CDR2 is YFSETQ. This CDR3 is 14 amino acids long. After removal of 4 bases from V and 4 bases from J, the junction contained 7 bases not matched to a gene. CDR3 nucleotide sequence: TGCGCCAGCAGCCTACGGGGGGGCGAATACGAGCAGTACTTC. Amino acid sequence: CASSLRGGEYEQYF.

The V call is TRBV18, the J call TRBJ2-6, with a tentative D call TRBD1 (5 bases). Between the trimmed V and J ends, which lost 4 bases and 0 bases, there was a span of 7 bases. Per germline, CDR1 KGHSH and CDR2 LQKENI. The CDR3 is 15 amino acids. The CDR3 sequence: CASSLRGSGANVLTF. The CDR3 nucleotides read TGTGCCAGCTCACTAAGGGGCTCTGGGGCCAACGTCCTGACTTTC.

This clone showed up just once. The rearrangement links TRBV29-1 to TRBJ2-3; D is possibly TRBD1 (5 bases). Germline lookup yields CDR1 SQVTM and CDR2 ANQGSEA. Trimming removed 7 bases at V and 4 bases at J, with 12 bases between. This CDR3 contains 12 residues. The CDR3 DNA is TGCAGCGGGACGACAGAAGCAGATACGCAGTATTTT. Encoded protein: CSGTTEADTQYF.

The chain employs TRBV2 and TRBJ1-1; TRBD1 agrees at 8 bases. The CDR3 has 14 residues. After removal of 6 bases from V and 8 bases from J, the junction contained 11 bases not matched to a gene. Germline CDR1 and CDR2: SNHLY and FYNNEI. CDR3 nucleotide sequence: TGTGCCAGCAGCTACTCAGGACAGGGTGTCGAAGCTTTCTTT. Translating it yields CASSYSGQGVEAFF.

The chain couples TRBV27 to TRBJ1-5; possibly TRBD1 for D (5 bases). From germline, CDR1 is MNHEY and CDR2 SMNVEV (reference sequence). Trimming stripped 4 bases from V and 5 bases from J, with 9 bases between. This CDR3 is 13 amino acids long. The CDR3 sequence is CASSSTGYQPQHF. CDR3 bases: TGTGCCAGCAGTTCTACAGGTTATCAGCCCCAGCATTTT.

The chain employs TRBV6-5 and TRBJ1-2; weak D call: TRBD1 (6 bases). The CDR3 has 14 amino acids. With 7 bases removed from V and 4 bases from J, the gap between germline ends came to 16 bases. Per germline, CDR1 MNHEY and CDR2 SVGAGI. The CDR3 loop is CASNKQGGGYGYTF. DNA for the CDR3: TGTGCCAGCAACAAACAGGGCGGCGGCTATGGCTACACCTTC.

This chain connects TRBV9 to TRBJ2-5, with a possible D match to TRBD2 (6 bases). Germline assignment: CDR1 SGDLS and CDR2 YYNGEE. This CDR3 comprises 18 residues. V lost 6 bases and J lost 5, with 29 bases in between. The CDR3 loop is CASTKGLQPGGGRETQYF. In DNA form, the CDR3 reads TGTGCCAGCACTAAAGGCCTCCAACCCGGTGGAGGGAGGGAGACCCAGTACTTC.

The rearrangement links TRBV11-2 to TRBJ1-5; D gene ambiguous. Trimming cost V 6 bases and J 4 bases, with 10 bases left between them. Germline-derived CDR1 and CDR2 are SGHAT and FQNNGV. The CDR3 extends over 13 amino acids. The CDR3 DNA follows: TGTGCCAGCAGTGTCGGGTTTAATCAGCCCCAGCATTTT. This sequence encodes CASSVGFNQPQHF.

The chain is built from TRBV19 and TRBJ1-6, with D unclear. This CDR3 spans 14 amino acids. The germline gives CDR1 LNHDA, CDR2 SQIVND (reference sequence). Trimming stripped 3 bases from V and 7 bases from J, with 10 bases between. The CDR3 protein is CASSMAQRNSPLHF. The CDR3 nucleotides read TGTGCCAGTAGTATGGCGCAGAGAAATTCACCCCTCCACTTT.

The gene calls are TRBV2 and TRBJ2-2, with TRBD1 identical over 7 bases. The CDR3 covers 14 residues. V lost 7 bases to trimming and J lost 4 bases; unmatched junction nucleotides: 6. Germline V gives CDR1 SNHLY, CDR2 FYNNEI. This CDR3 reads CASKPAGGTGELFF. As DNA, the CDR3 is TGTGCCAGCAAACCCGCAGGGGGCACCGGGGAGCTGTTTTTT.

The CDR3 here is CASSFSPQGVDNQPQHF. The CDR3 DNA is TGTGCCAGCAGTTTCTCCCCACAGGGAGTAGACAATCAGCCCCAGCATTTT. The J gene is TRBJ1-5, the V gene TRBV28, with D possibly being TRBD1 (6 bases). The CDR3 runs 17 residues. The germline V and J ends were trimmed by 3 bases and 3 bases, with 18 bases remaining between them. The germline CDR1 and CDR2 sequences are MDHEN and SYDVKM.

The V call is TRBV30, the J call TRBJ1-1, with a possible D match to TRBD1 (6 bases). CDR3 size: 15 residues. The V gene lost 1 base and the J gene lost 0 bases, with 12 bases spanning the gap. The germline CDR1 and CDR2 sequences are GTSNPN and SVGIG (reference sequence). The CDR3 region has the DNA TGTGCCTGGAGTGGACCGACAGGAATGAACACTGAAGCTTTCTTT. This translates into CAWSGPTGMNTEAFF. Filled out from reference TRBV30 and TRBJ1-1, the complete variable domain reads SQTIHQWPATLVQPVGSPLSLECTVEGTSNPNLYWYRQAAGRGLQLLFYSVGIGQISSEVPQNLSASRPQDRQFILSSKKLLLSDSGFYLCAWSGPTGMNTEAFFGQGTRLTVV.

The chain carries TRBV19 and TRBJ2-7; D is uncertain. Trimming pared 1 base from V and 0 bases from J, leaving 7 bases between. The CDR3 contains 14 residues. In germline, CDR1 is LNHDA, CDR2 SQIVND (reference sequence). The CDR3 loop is CASSIVGVSYEQYF. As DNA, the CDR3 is TGTGCCAGTAGTATAGTCGGCGTCTCCTACGAGCAGTACTTC.